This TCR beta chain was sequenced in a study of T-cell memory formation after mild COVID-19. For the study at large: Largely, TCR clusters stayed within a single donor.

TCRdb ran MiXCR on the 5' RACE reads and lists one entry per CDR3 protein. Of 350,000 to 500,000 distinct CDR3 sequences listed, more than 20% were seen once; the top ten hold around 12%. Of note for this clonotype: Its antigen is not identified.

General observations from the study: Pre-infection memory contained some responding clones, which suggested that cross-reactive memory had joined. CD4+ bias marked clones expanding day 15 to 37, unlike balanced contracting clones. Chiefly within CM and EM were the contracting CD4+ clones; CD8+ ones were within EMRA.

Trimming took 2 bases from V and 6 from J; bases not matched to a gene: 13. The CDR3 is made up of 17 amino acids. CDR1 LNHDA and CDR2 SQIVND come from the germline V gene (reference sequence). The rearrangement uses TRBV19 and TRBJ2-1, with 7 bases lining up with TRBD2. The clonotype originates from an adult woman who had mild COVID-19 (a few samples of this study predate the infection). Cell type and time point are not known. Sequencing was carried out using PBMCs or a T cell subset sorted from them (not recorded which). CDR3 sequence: CASSIPPRLAWSNEQFF. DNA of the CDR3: TGTGCCAGTAGTATACCCCCAAGACTAGCATGGAGCAATGAGCAGTTCTTC. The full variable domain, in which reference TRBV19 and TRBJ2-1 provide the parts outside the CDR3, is DGGITQSPKYLFRKEGQNVTLSCEQNLNHDAMYWYRQDPGQGLRLIYYSQIVNDFQKGDIAEGYSVSREKKESFPLTVTSAQKNPTAFYLCASSIPPRLAWSNEQFFGPGTRLTVL.